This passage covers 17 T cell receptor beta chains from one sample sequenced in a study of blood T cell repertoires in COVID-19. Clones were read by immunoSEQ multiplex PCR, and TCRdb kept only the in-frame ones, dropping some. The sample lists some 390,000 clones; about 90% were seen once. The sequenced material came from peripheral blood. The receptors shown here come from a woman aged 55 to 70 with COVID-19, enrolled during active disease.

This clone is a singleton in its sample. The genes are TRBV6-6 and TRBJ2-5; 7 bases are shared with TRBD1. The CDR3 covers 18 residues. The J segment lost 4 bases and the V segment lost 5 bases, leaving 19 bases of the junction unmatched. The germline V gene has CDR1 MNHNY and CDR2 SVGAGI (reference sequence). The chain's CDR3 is CASSPIRSRQGLRETQYF. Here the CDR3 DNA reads TGTGCCAGCAGTCCGATACGTAGTAGACAGGGATTGCGAGAGACCCAGTACTTC.

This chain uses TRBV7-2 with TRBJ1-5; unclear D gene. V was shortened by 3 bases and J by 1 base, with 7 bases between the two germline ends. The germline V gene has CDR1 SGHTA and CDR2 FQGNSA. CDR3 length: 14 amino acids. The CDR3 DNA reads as TGTGCCAGCAGCTTCAGGCAGAGCAATCAGCCCCAGCATTTT. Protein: CASSFRQSNQPQHF.

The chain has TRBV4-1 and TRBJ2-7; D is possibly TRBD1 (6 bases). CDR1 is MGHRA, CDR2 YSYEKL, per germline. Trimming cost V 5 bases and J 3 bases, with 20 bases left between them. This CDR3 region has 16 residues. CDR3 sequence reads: CASSYRVKGQNYEQYF. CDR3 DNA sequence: TGCGCCAGCAGCTACAGGGTTAAAGGGCAGAACTACGAGCAGTACTTC.

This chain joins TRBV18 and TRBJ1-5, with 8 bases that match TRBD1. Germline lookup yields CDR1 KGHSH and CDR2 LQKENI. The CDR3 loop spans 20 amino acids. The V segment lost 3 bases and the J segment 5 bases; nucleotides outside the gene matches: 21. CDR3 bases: TGTGCCAGCTCACCTCGCCACGCCTATTCCGGGACAGGTTATTATCAGCCCCAGCATTTT. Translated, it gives CASSPRHAYSGTGYYQPQHF.

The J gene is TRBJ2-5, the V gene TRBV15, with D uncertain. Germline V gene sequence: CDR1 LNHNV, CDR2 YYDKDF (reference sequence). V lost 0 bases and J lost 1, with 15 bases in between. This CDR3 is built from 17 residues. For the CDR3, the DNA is TGTGCCACCAGCAGAGATTCATTTTTGACTCGCCAAGAGACCCAGTACTTC. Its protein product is CATSRDSFLTRQETQYF.

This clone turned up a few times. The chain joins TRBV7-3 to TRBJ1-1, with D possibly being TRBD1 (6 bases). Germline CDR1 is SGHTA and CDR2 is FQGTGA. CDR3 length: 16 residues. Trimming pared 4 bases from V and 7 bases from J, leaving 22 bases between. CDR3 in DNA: TGTGCCAGCAGCTCCCCCATAGGGGGGGTATCAGGTGAAGCTTTCTTT. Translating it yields CASSSPIGGVSGEAFF.

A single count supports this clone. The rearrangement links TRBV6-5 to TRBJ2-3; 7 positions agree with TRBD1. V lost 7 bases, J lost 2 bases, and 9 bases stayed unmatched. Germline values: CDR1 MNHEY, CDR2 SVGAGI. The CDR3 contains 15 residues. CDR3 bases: TGTGCCAGCACCTACAGGGGCCTTTCCACAGATACGCAGTATTTT. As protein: CASTYRGLSTDTQYF.

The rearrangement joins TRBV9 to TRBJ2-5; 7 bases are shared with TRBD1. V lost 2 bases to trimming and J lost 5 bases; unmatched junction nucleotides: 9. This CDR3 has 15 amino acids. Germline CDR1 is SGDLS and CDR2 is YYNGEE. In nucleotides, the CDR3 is TGTGCCAGCAGCGTCGGAAGGGGGCGCGGGGAGACCCAGTACTTC. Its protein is CASSVGRGRGETQYF.

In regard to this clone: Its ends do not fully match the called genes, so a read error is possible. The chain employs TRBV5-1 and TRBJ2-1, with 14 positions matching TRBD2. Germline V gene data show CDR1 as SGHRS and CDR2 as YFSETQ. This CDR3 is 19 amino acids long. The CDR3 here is CASRLGLAGASSSYNEQFF. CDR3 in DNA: TGCGCCAGCAGATTGGGACTAGCGGGGGCCTCCAGCTCCTACAATGAGCAGTTCTTC. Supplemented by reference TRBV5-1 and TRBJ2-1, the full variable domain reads KAGVTQTPRYLIKTRGQQVTLSCSPISGHRSVSWYQQTPGQGLQFLFEYFSETQRNKGNFPGRFSGRQFSNSRSEMNVSTLELGDSALYLCASRLGLAGASSSYNEQFFGPGTRLTVL.

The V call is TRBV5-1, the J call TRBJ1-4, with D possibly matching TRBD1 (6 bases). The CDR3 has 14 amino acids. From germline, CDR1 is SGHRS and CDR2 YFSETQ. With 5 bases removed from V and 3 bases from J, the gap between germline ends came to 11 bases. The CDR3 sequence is CASRSGVANEKLFF. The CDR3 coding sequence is TGCGCCAGCAGATCAGGGGTGGCTAATGAAAAACTGTTTTTT.

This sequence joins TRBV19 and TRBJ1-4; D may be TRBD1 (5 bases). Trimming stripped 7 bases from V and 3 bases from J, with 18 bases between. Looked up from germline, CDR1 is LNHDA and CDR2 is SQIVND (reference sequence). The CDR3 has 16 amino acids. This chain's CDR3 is CASTPGGITANEKLFF. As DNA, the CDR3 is TGTGCCAGTACCCCCGGGGGGATAACGGCTAATGAAAAACTGTTTTTT.

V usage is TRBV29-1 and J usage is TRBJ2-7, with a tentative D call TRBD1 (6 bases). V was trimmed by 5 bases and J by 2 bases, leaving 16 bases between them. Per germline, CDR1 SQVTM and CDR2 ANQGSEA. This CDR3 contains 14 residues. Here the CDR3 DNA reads TGCAGCGTTTCCCGGGACACTCGGACCTACGAGCAGTACTTC. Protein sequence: CSVSRDTRTYEQYF.

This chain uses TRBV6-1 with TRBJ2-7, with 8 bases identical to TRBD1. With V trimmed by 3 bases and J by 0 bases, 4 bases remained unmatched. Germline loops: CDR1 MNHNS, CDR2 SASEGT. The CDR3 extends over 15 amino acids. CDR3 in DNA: TGTGCCAGCAGTGATGGAACAGGGGGCTCCTACGAGCAGTACTTC. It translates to CASSDGTGGSYEQYF.

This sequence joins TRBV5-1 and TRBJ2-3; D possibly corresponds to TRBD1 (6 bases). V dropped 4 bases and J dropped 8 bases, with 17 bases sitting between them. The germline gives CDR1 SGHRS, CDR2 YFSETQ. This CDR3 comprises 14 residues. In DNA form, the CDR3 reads TGCGCCAGCAGCCGACGAACACAGGGTGCTACGCAGTATTTT. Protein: CASSRRTQGATQYF.

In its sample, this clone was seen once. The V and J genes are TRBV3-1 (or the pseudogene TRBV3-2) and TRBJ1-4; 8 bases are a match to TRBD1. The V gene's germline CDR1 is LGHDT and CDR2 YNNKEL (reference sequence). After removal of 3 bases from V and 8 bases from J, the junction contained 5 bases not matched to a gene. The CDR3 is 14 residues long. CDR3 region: CASSHGTGWEKLFF. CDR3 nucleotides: TGTGCCAGCAGCCACGGGACAGGATGGGAAAAACTGTTTTTT.

CDR3 region: CASSQGRINYGYTF. The CDR3 nucleotides are TGTGCCAGCAGCCAGGGCCGTATTAACTATGGCTACACCTTC. The gene calls are TRBV3-1 (or the pseudogene TRBV3-2) and TRBJ1-2; D is uncertain. From germline, CDR1 is LGHDT and CDR2 YNNKEL (reference sequence). The V end was cut by 3 bases, the J end by 1 base, with 9 bases between. The CDR3 consists of 14 residues.

In DNA, the CDR3 is TGTGCCAGCAACGGGGGACAAGAGACCCAGTACTTC. It yields the protein CASNGGQETQYF. The rearrangement joins TRBV28 to TRBJ2-5, with D possibly matching TRBD2 (6 bases). The CDR3 has 12 amino acids. The germline V gene has CDR1 MDHEN and CDR2 SYDVKM. With 7 bases removed from V and 2 bases from J, the gap between germline ends came to 8 bases.